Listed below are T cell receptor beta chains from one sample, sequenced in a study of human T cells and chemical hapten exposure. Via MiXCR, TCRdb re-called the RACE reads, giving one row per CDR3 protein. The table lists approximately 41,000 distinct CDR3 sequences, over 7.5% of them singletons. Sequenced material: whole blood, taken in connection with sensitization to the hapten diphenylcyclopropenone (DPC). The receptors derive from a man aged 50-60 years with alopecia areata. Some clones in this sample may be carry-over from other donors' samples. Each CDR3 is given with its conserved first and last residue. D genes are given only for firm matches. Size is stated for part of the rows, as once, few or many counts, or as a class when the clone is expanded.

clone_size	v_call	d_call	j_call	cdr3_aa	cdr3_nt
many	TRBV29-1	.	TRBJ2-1	CSVEVRDPYNEQFF	TGCAGCGTTGAAGTCCGGGACCCCTACAATGAGCAGTTCTTC
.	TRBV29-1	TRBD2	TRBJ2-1	CSGGTSGSTHEQFF	TGCAGCGGCGGGACTAGCGGGAGTACCCATGAGCAGTTCTTC
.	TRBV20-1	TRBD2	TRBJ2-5	CSASAGSGGRETQYF	TGCAGTGCCTCTGCGGGGTCAGGCGGGAGAGAGACCCAGTACTTC
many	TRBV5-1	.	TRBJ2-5	CASSLAPQAQETQYF	TGCGCCAGCAGCTTAGCCCCTCAGGCCCAAGAGACCCAGTACTTC
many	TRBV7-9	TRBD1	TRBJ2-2	CASSYDREIGELFF	TGTGCCAGCAGCTACGACAGGGAGATCGGGGAGCTGTTTTTT
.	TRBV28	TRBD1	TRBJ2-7	CASRGQGVIYEQYF	TGTGCCAGCAGGGGGCAGGGGGTTATCTACGAGCAGTACTTC
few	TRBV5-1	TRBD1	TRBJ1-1	CASSSPGGAEAFF	TGCGCCAGCAGCTCGCCAGGGGGCGCGGAAGCTTTCTTT
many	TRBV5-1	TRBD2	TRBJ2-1	CASSLSGRANEQFF	TGCGCCAGCAGCCTCAGCGGGAGGGCCAATGAGCAGTTCTTC
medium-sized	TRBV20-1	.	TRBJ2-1	CSASRNEQFF	TGCAGTGCCAGTAGAAATGAGCAGTTCTTC
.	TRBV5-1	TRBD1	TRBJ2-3	CASSPRTGADTQYF	TGCGCCAGCAGCCCAAGGACAGGGGCGGATACGCAGTATTTT
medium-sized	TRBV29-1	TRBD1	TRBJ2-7	CSAYRGYEQYF	TGCAGCGCCTACAGGGGTTACGAGCAGTACTTC
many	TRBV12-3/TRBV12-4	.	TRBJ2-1	CASSTRDFSDPRNSYNEQFF	TGTGCCAGCAGTACCCGGGACTTCTCCGACCCCCGCAACTCCTACAATGAGCAGTTCTTC
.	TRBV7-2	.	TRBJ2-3	CASSVRGVLSTDTQYF	TGTGCCAGCAGCGTTAGGGGAGTACTTAGCACAGATACGCAGTATTTT
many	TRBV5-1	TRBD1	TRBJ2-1	CASSLAQGQGAGEQFF	TGCGCCAGCAGCTTGGCCCAAGGACAGGGGGCAGGTGAGCAGTTCTTC
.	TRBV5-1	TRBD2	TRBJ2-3	CASSSRTSEDTQYF	TGCGCCAGCAGCTCTAGGACTAGTGAGGATACGCAGTATTTT
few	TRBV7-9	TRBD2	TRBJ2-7	CASSLLQGRESEQYF	TGTGCCAGCAGCTTATTGCAAGGGCGGGAGAGTGAGCAGTACTTC
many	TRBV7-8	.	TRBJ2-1	CASILPQGTEQFF	TGTGCCAGCATACTTCCTCAGGGCACTGAGCAGTTCTTC
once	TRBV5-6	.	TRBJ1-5	CASSLAGTHSNQPQHF	TGTGCCAGCAGCTTGGCCGGGACACATAGCAATCAGCCCCAGCATTTT
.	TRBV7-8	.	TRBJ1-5	CASSPLSTGTNNQPQHF	TGTGCCAGCAGCCCTCTCAGTACAGGGACTAACAATCAGCCCCAGCATTTT
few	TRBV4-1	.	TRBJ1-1	CASSQEPGPNTEAFF	TGCGCCAGCAGCCAAGAACCAGGGCCGAACACTGAAGCTTTCTTT
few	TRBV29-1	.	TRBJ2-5	CSAGPGGQETQYF	TGCAGCGCCGGCCCTGGGGGGCAAGAGACCCAGTACTTC
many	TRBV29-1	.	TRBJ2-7	CSVEARQEQYF	TGCAGCGTTGAAGCCAGGCAAGAGCAGTACTTC
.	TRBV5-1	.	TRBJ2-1	CASSLGPEDQTNEQFF	TGCGCCAGCAGCTTGGGACCCGAAGACCAAACCAATGAGCAGTTCTTC
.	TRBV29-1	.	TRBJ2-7	CSVADGYEQYF	TGCAGCGTCGCTGACGGCTACGAGCAGTACTTC
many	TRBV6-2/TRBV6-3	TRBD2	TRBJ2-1	CASSSDYLSGVYNEQFF	TGTGCCAGCAGCTCCGACTACCTTAGCGGGGTTTACAATGAGCAGTTCTTC
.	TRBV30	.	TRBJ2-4	CAWSRRGRDIQYF	TGTGCCTGGAGCCGCAGGGGAAGGGACATTCAGTACTTC
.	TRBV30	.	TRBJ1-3	CAWSGLGNTIYF	TGTGCCTGGAGTGGACTCGGTAACACCATATATTTT
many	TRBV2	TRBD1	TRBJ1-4	CASSLGQGFEKLFF	TGTGCCAGCAGTCTGGGACAGGGTTTTGAAAAACTGTTTTTT
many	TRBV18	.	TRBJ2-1	CASSPRRGSDEQFF	TGTGCCAGCTCACCGAGACGGGGGAGCGATGAGCAGTTCTTC
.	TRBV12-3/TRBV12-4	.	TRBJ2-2	CASTINGSPTGELFF	TGTGCCAGCACCATCAACGGGTCCCCCACCGGGGAGCTGTTTTTT
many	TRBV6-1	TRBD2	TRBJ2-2	CASRRGLAGGELFF	TGTGCCAGCAGGCGGGGACTAGCAGGCGGGGAGCTGTTTTTT
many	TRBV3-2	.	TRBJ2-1	CAIPLLAF	TGTGCCATCCCCCTATTGGCCTTC
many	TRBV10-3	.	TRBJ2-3	CAISLDRGTDTQYF	TGTGCCATCAGCCTCGACAGAGGCACAGATACGCAGTATTTT
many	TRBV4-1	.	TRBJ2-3	CASSQERGAGDPDTQYF	TGCGCCAGCAGCCAAGAGAGGGGGGCGGGAGATCCAGATACGCAGTATTTT
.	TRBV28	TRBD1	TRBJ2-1	CASSSSTGNPSYNEQFF	TGTGCCAGCAGCTCCTCGACAGGGAACCCTTCCTACAATGAGCAGTTCTTC
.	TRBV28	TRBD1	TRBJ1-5	CASRPGQDDQPQHF	TGTGCCAGCAGGCCGGGACAGGACGATCAGCCCCAGCATTTT
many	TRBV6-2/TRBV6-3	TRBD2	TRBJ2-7	CASSYSGLAGSYEQYF	TGTGCCAGCAGTTACTCGGGACTAGCGGGATCCTACGAGCAGTACTTC
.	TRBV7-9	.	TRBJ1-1	CASSFRGRETEAFF	TGTGCCAGCAGCTTCAGGGGCCGGGAAACTGAAGCTTTCTTT
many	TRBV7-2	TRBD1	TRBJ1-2	CASTRGQGDIGYTF	TGTGCCAGCACCCGTGGACAGGGCGATATTGGCTACACCTTC
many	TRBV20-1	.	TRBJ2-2	CSVPHGRRDTGELFF	TGCAGTGTGCCCCATGGGCGTAGAGACACCGGGGAGCTGTTTTTT
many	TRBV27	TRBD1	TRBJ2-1	CASSKKQGAVYNEQFF	TGTGCCAGCAGTAAAAAACAGGGGGCGGTCTACAATGAGCAGTTCTTC
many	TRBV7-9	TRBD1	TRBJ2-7	CASSWDRGQEEQYF	TGTGCCAGCAGCTGGGACAGGGGGCAAGAAGAGCAGTACTTC